The 23 T cell receptor beta chains below come from one sample, sequenced in a study of Graves' ophthalmopathy and Graves' hyperthyroidism (dated by TCRdb to between 2018 and 2020). The sequencer listed for this sample is Illumina HiSeq 2000. For repertoire sequencing, the TCR beta CDR3 regions were amplified from RNA transcripts. HTBI primers and the Qiagen OneStep RT-PCR kit were used in a first-round RT-PCR, which was followed by a second-round multiplex PCR, size selection and purification. The public reads were reanalyzed by TCRdb: fastp trimming at Q25, MiXCR alignment, in-frame beta chains only. Merged by CDR3 protein, the rows form single entries marked with the most common genes and DNA. This sample comprises roughly 500,000 distinct CDR3 sequences, 13% to 15% of them detected only once. The ten largest clones take up around 9.8% of the sample. The specimen sequenced was blood. These receptors all come from a woman aged 25-40 years with Graves' ophthalmopathy. Donor details come from another sample of the same person, matched by shared clones.

This clonotype was seen many times. The chain couples TRBV6-2 or TRBV6-3 to TRBJ2-7, with TRBD2 matching over 9 bases. This CDR3 is built from 16 residues. With V trimmed by 3 bases and J by 3 bases, 9 bases remained unmatched. CDR1 MNHEY and CDR2 SVGEGT come from the germline V gene. CDR3 protein: CASSYHSGRNLYEQYF. The CDR3 bases are TGTGCCAGCAGTTATCATAGCGGGAGAAACCTCTACGAGCAGTACTTC.

About this clonotype: This may come from a read error, since a much larger clone is one base off. V is TRBV7-2 and J is TRBJ1-5, with D unclear. Germline V gene data show CDR1 as SGHTA and CDR2 as FQGNSA. The CDR3 spans 14 residues. CDR3 amino acids: CSSSSRPLNQPQHF. CDR3 bases: TGTTCCAGCAGCTCCCGCCCCCTAAATCAGCCCCAGCATTTT.

This clonotype was picked up many times. The J gene is TRBJ2-2, the V gene TRBV6-1; D is perhaps TRBD2 (5 bases). Per the germline V gene, CDR1 is MNHNS and CDR2 is SASEGT. The V end was cut by 3 bases, the J end by 5 bases, with 10 bases between. The CDR3 sequence is 14 residues long. The CDR3 is CASSEEVGTGELFF. The CDR3 nucleotides read TGTGCCAGCAGTGAGGAGGTGGGGACCGGGGAGCTGTTTTTT.

This chain connects TRBV4-2 to TRBJ1-1; D possibly corresponds to TRBD1 (5 bases). Trimming pared 4 bases from V and 6 bases from J, leaving 18 bases between. This CDR3 has 15 amino acids. From germline, CDR1 is LGHNA and CDR2 YNFKEQ. The CDR3 reads CASSREEGRVAEAFF. In DNA form, the CDR3 reads TGTGCCAGCAGCCGCGAGGAGGGGAGGGTAGCTGAAGCTTTCTTT.

This clonotype was observed at least ten times. The chain combines TRBV28 with TRBJ2-2; D might be TRBD2 (5 bases). Per the germline V gene, CDR1 is MDHEN and CDR2 is SYDVKM. This CDR3 region has 14 residues. Trimming stripped 6 bases from V and 7 bases from J, with 15 bases between. The CDR3 region is CASSWGVWDGELFF. In DNA form, the CDR3 reads TGTGCCAGCAGCTGGGGAGTCTGGGACGGGGAGCTGTTTTTT. Supplemented by reference TRBV28 and TRBJ2-2, the full variable domain reads DVKVTQSSRYLVKRTGEKVFLECVQDMDHENMFWYRQDPGLGLRLIYFSYDVKMKEKGDIPEGYSVSREKKERFSLILESASTNQTSMYLCASSWGVWDGELFFGEGSRLTVL.

The chain has TRBV27 and TRBJ1-1; D is perhaps TRBD1 (5 bases). V lost 8 bases and J 6 bases, leaving 13 bases between the germline ends. Germline V gives CDR1 MNHEY, CDR2 SMNVEV (reference sequence). The CDR3 length is 12 residues. CDR3: CASGGVGPEAFF. The CDR3 coding sequence is TGTGCCAGCGGGGGAGTGGGGCCTGAAGCTTTCTTT.

This clonotype was found many times. The chain employs TRBV2 and TRBJ2-5; the match to TRBD2 covers 15 bases. CDR1 is SNHLY, CDR2 FYNNEI, per germline. The CDR3 runs to 16 residues. The V segment lost 6 bases and the J segment 2 bases; nucleotides outside the gene matches: 4. The DNA for the CDR3 is TGTGCCAGCAGGGACGGACTAGCGGGGGGGCAAGAGACCCAGTACTTC. Translation: CASRDGLAGGQETQYF.

This clonotype was detected ten times or more. The chain joins TRBV28 to TRBJ1-2; TRBD1 aligns across 7 bases. The CDR3 runs to 15 residues. The germline V gene has CDR1 MDHEN and CDR2 SYDVKM. Germline trimming cut 4 bases from V and 0 bases from J; bases unmatched to any gene: 5. For the CDR3, the DNA is TGTGCCAGCAGTTGGGGGGACAGTTCTAACTATGGCTACACCTTC. It is translated as CASSWGDSSNYGYTF.

This clonotype was counted only a few times. The CDR3: CAWGKTGLNTEAFF. Here the CDR3 DNA reads TGTGCCTGGGGGAAGACAGGTCTGAACACTGAAGCTTTCTTT. The genes are TRBV30 and TRBJ1-1; possible D gene TRBD1, 6 bases. V lost 5 bases, J lost 0 bases, and 13 bases lay in between. CDR3 length: 14 residues. Germline CDR1 reads GTSNPN; CDR2 reads SVGIG (reference sequence). Looking up the rest from reference TRBV30 and TRBJ1-1 gives the full variable domain: SQTIHQWPATLVQPVGSPLSLECTVEGTSNPNLYWYRQAAGRGLQLLFYSVGIGQISSEVPQNLSASRPQDRQFILSSKKLLLSDSGFYLCAWGKTGLNTEAFFGQGTRLTVV.

This clonotype was observed a handful of times. This rearrangement joins TRBV30 to TRBJ1-2; TRBD1 matches at 8 bases. The length of the CDR3 is 12 residues. Germline V gene sequence: CDR1 GTSNPN, CDR2 SVGIG (reference sequence). The CDR3 nucleotides read TGTGCTCTTCAGGGGGCGAGTGGGGGCTACACCTTC. Residues: CALQGASGGYTF. Using reference TRBV30 and TRBJ1-2 for the parts outside the CDR3, the full variable domain is SQTIHQWPATLVQPVGSPLSLECTVEGTSNPNLYWYRQAAGRGLQLLFYSVGIGQISSEVPQNLSASRPQDRQFILSSKKLLLSDSGFYLCALQGASGGYTFGSGTRLTVV.

This clonotype was counted ten times or more. This chain uses TRBV11-1 with TRBJ1-3; the D gene is possibly TRBD1 (5 bases). Looked up from germline, CDR1 is SGHAT and CDR2 is FQDESV (reference sequence). Trimming cost V 5 bases and J 0 bases, with 20 bases left between them. The CDR3 covers 18 residues. The CDR3 here is CASSPPMAGFISGNTIYF. The CDR3 region has the DNA TGTGCCAGCAGCCCGCCCATGGCAGGGTTTATCTCTGGAAACACCATATATTTT.

Ten or more counts support this clonotype. This sequence joins TRBV28 and TRBJ1-2; D unclear. With 5 bases removed from V and 8 bases from J, the gap between germline ends came to 27 bases. The CDR3 consists of 17 residues. Germline values: CDR1 MDHEN, CDR2 SYDVKM. The CDR3 nucleotides are TGTGCCAGCAGTACAATGCGTTCGGACCTGGTTATGCGGGGCTACACCTTC. Amino acids: CASSTMRSDLVMRGYTF.

This clonotype has a count of ten or more. A read error may explain this, as a much larger clone is one base away. The genes are TRBV7-6 and TRBJ2-1, with 11 nucleotides matching TRBD2. Germline CDR1 reads SGHVS; CDR2 reads FNYEAQ. The CDR3 covers 17 residues. CDR3 coding DNA: TGTGCCAGCAGCCCCCGGGTAGCGGGGGGGCATTACAATGAGAAGTTCTTC. Amino acid sequence: CASSPRVAGGHYNEKFF.

This clonotype has a count of ten or more. The chain recombines TRBV29-1 with TRBJ2-7; TRBD1 might be the D (6 bases). Germline CDR1 reads SQVTM; CDR2 reads ANQGSEA. V was shortened by 7 bases and J by 0 bases, with 16 bases between the two germline ends. This CDR3 is 14 amino acids long. The CDR3 bases are TGCAGCGCTGAGGGGACATCCGACTCCTACGAGCAGTACTTC. It translates to CSAEGTSDSYEQYF.

The chain couples TRBV12-3 or TRBV12-4 to TRBJ1-5, with 8 bases fitting TRBD1. The ends lost 5 bases at V and 6 bases at J; junction bases unmatched: 12. The CDR3 runs to 16 residues. The CDR3 nucleotides are TGTGCCAGCAGTCCGAAATGGACAGGGCGGGCTCAGCCCCAGCATTTT. As protein: CASSPKWTGRAQPQHF.

This clonotype was observed once. The genes are TRBV12-3 or TRBV12-4 and TRBJ2-7, with D tentatively TRBD1 (6 bases). The CDR3 spans 14 residues. V was trimmed by 8 bases and J by 3 bases, leaving 17 bases between them. CDR3 coding DNA: TGTGCCAGCGCCCGAGGAGGACAGTACTACGAGCAGTACTTC. Protein product: CASARGGQYYEQYF.

This clonotype was observed at least ten times. The chain employs TRBV5-1 and TRBJ1-2; 11 bases fit TRBD1. V lost 4 bases and J lost 0; bases outside the gene matches: 5. Per germline, CDR1 SGHRS and CDR2 YFSETQ. The CDR3 is made up of 16 amino acids. The CDR3 bases are TGCGCCAGCAGCCCTTGGACAGGGGGCTCTAACTATGGCTACACCTTC. Translating gives CASSPWTGGSNYGYTF.

This clonotype showed up many times. The rearrangement uses TRBV20-1 and TRBJ2-7, with 7 bases lining up with TRBD2. The CDR3 length is 11 residues. With 6 bases clipped from V and 5 bases from J, the junction kept 4 bases outside the gene matches. Germline CDR1 reads DFQATT; CDR2 reads SNEGSKA (reference sequence). The CDR3 is CSATSTHEQYF. Here the CDR3 DNA reads TGCAGTGCGACTAGCACCCACGAGCAGTACTTC.

This clonotype was counted at least ten times. The V gene is TRBV29-1, the J gene TRBJ1-1; unclear D gene. The CDR3 has 10 amino acids. V was pared by 7 bases and J by 8 bases, with 11 bases between. Germline V lookup: CDR1 SQVTM, CDR2 ANQGSEA. CDR3 loop: CSALTLEAFF. In nucleotides, the CDR3 is TGCAGCGCCTTGACCCTAGAAGCTTTCTTT. Together with reference TRBV29-1 and TRBJ1-1, the CDR3 gives the full variable domain: SAVISQKPSRDICQRGTSLTIQCQVDSQVTMMFWYRQQPGQSLTLIATANQGSEATYESGFVIDKFPISRPNLTFSTLTVSNMSPEDSSIYLCSALTLEAFFGQGTRLTVV.

This clonotype has at least ten counts. The gene calls are TRBV6-5 and TRBJ2-7; 10 nucleotides match TRBD2. Germline V gene sequence: CDR1 MNHEY, CDR2 SVGAGI. V was pared by 4 bases and J by 0 bases, with 9 bases of the junction left unmatched. The CDR3 spans 17 residues. CDR3 in DNA: TGTGCCAGCAGTTTCCCTCAGACTAGCGGGTTCTCCTACGAGCAGTACTTC. Amino acids: CASSFPQTSGFSYEQYF.

This clonotype was counted at least ten times. The V and J genes are TRBV12-3 or TRBV12-4 and TRBJ1-6; 8 bases agree with TRBD1. V gave up 6 bases and J gave up 8 bases; unmatched junction bases: 9. CDR3 length: 15 amino acids. The chain's CDR3 is CASSQGQGRYSPLHF. The DNA of the CDR3 is TGTGCCAGCAGCCAAGGACAGGGAAGGTATTCACCCCTCCACTTT.

In this sample, this clonotype turned up many times. The chain employs TRBV28 and TRBJ1-5; TRBD1 is a possible D gene (5 bases). Germline V CDR1 and CDR2: MDHEN, SYDVKM. The CDR3 is 14 residues long. The V and J ends lost 6 bases and 6 bases respectively, with 15 bases between them. The CDR3 DNA follows: TGTGCCAGCAGGGGAAGCAGGGTGGCTCAGCCCCAGCATTTT. Protein: CASRGSRVAQPQHF.

With regard to this clonotype: At one end the junction does not follow the germline gene, possibly because of a read error. The rearrangement links TRBV6-1 to TRBJ2-5, with D hard to call. The V gene's germline CDR1 is MNHNS and CDR2 SASEGT. The CDR3 extends over 10 amino acids. As DNA, the CDR3 is TGTTCCAGCAGAAGAGAGACCCAGTACTTC. Protein product: CSSRRETQYF.